The 30 T cell receptor beta chains in this list originate from one sample, sequenced in a study of T-cell memory formation after mild COVID-19. A single record per CDR3 protein comes from TCRdb applying MiXCR to the 5' RACE reads. Here the sample spans 550,000 to 600,000 distinct CDR3 sequences, about a fifth being singletons. Sample: PBMCs or a T cell subset sorted from them (not recorded which). These receptors originate from an adult woman who had mild COVID-19 (a few samples of this study predate the infection). Cell type and time point are not known.

The V call is TRBV24-1, the J call TRBJ1-2; the D is unclear. CDR1 is KGHDR and CDR2 is SFDVKD in the germline V gene. The CDR3 is 13 amino acids. V was shortened by 6 bases and J by 2 bases, with 9 bases between the two germline ends. CDR3 nucleotide sequence: TGTGCCACCAGTACCGGGTTAAACTATGGCTACACCTTC. This sequence encodes CATSTGLNYGYTF.

This clonotype was recorded many times. One junction end disagrees with the germline gene, perhaps due to a read error. The chain carries TRBV4-3 and TRBJ2-7; 10 nucleotides align to TRBD2. Per the germline V gene, CDR1 is LGHNA and CDR2 is YSLEER. This CDR3 is 16 amino acids long. CDR3 in DNA: TGTGCCAGCAGCCAAGATCTAGCGGGGGTCTCCTACGAGCAGTACTTC. Its protein is CASSQDLAGVSYEQYF.

This clonotype was picked up many times. V and J are TRBV4-3 and TRBJ2-1; TRBD1 agrees at 12 bases. This CDR3 region has 15 residues. J was trimmed by 5 bases and V by 5 bases; bases with no gene match: 4. Germline values: CDR1 LGHNA, CDR2 YSLEER. The CDR3 DNA is TGCGCCAGCAGCGAGGGACAGGGGGCCCACAATGAGCAGTTCTTC. Residues: CASSEGQGAHNEQFF.

The chain joins TRBV5-1 to TRBJ2-5, with 8 bases identical to TRBD2. This CDR3 contains 18 residues. CDR1 SGHRS and CDR2 YFSETQ come from the germline V gene. V was pared by 3 bases and J by 2 bases, with 15 bases of the junction left unmatched. The CDR3 bases are TGCGCCAGCAGCTCGGCTGTAGGCGGGGGGATACTACAAGAGACCCAGTACTTC. Protein: CASSSAVGGGILQETQYF.

This clonotype was detected a few times. This chain links TRBV5-1 with TRBJ1-1; TRBD1 aligns across 8 bases. The CDR3 spans 15 residues. The ends lost 0 bases at V and 4 bases at J; junction bases unmatched: 5. Germline values: CDR1 SGHRS, CDR2 YFSETQ. Here the CDR3 reads CASSLVGQGGTEAFF. CDR3 bases: TGCGCCAGCAGCTTGGTTGGACAGGGTGGCACTGAAGCTTTCTTT.

The genes are TRBV7-9 and TRBJ2-5; 7 nucleotides align to TRBD2. The CDR3 sequence is 14 residues long. V dropped 3 bases and J dropped 7; count of bases not matched to a gene: 8. The germline gives CDR1 SEHNR, CDR2 FQNEAQ (reference sequence). CDR3 sequence: CASSFGEGFRTQYF. The CDR3 region has the DNA TGTGCCAGCAGCTTCGGGGAGGGGTTTCGGACCCAGTACTTC.

The V and J genes are TRBV5-1 and TRBJ2-7; tentative D call: TRBD1 (5 bases). The CDR3 spans 14 residues. Trimming took 4 bases from V and 3 from J, leaving 14 bases between them. In germline, CDR1 is SGHRS, CDR2 YFSETQ. The CDR3: CASSPRQNRYEQYF. CDR3 nucleotides: TGCGCCAGCAGCCCCAGACAGAACCGCTACGAGCAGTACTTC.

In this sample, this clonotype turned up a few times. The CDR3 region is CSAREHTGSAYNEQFF. The CDR3 DNA reads as TGCAGTGCTAGAGAACACACAGGGTCGGCCTACAATGAGCAGTTCTTC. The rearrangement links TRBV20-1 to TRBJ2-1, with a tentative D call TRBD1 (6 bases). The length of the CDR3 is 16 residues. Looked up from germline, CDR1 is DFQATT and CDR2 is SNEGSKA (reference sequence). The V gene lost 0 bases and the J gene lost 2 bases, with 14 bases spanning the gap.

This clonotype came up a few times. The chain employs TRBV29-1 and TRBJ2-7; maybe TRBD2 (5 bases). Germline CDR1 is SQVTM and CDR2 is ANQGSEA. The CDR3 contains 16 residues. V was cut by 8 bases and J by 3 bases, with 26 bases left in between. CDR3 DNA: TGCAGCCTTGTAAGGGCGGGCCTCCCCGGGCACTACGAGCAGTACTTC. Translating gives CSLVRAGLPGHYEQYF.

This clonotype was detected only a few times. The genes are TRBV7-9 and TRBJ2-1; D is unresolved. Germline V CDR1 and CDR2: SEHNR, FQNEAQ (reference sequence). The germline V and J ends were trimmed by 3 bases and 5 bases, with 17 bases remaining between them. The CDR3 extends over 16 amino acids. Written as DNA, the CDR3 is TGTGCCAGCAGCTTTTTACCGCCCGGGCCGGACAATGAGCAGTTCTTC. This translates into CASSFLPPGPDNEQFF.

This chain joins TRBV6-2 or TRBV6-3 and TRBJ1-5; a weak D match, TRBD1 (5 bases). The CDR3 is made up of 14 amino acids. V lost 10 bases and J lost 7, with 20 bases in between. The germline V gene has CDR1 MNHEY and CDR2 SVGEGT. The CDR3 DNA is TGTGCCACCACCGCATTCGACTGGGGGCAGCCCCAGCATTTT. Residues: CATTAFDWGQPQHF.

This chain links TRBV5-1 with TRBJ2-4; no firm D call. V dropped 4 bases and J dropped 8 bases, with 19 bases sitting between them. From germline, CDR1 is SGHRS and CDR2 YFSETQ. This CDR3 comprises 15 residues. In DNA form, the CDR3 reads TGCGCCAGCAGCCCTTATCTCGATAGGCAGGACATTCAGTACTTC. Its protein product is CASSPYLDRQDIQYF.

The chain joins TRBV7-9 to TRBJ2-7; D uncertain. V gave up 2 bases and J gave up 3 bases, with 8 bases separating them. Germline loops: CDR1 SEHNR, CDR2 FQNEAQ (reference sequence). The CDR3 is made up of 13 amino acids. CDR3 amino acids: CASSLPGYYEQYF. CDR3 in DNA: TGTGCCAGCAGCTTACCGGGTTACTACGAGCAGTACTTC.

This clonotype occurred a few times. The chain joins TRBV3-1 to TRBJ2-7; a weak D match, TRBD1 (6 bases). This CDR3 region has 14 residues. V gave up 4 bases and J gave up 4 bases, with 14 bases separating them. Germline values: CDR1 LGHDT, CDR2 YNNKEL (reference sequence). The CDR3 DNA reads TGTGCCAGCAGCCCCAGGGGATCTAAGTACGAGCAGTACTTC. This sequence encodes CASSPRGSKYEQYF.

The gene calls are TRBV2 and TRBJ1-1, with TRBD1 as a possible D gene (5 bases). Trimming cost V 5 bases and J 3 bases, with 19 bases left between them. Germline CDR1 SNHLY, CDR2 FYNNEI. The CDR3 is 16 amino acids. CDR3 sequence reads: CASSLHAGGLDTEAFF. The CDR3 DNA sequence: TGTGCCAGCAGTCTCCATGCCGGGGGGTTGGACACTGAAGCTTTCTTT.

The chain couples TRBV20-1 to TRBJ2-5; 13 nucleotides align to TRBD2. After removal of 6 bases from V and 9 bases from J, the junction contained 19 bases not matched to a gene. The germline gives CDR1 DFQATT, CDR2 SNEGSKA (reference sequence). The CDR3 loop spans 17 amino acids. CDR3 DNA sequence: TGCAGTGCCCCCCCCGGGCAGACGACTAGCGGGGGGTTGTCCCAGTACTTC. Translating gives CSAPPGQTTSGGLSQYF.

This clonotype was detected a few times. The chain employs TRBV6-2 or TRBV6-3 and TRBJ2-2; maybe TRBD2 (6 bases). Per germline, CDR1 MNHEY and CDR2 SVGEGT. The CDR3 runs 14 residues. V was pared by 5 bases and J by 4 bases, with 11 bases between. The CDR3, as DNA: TGTGCCAGCAGTCCTTTAGCGGTCACCGGGGAGCTGTTTTTT. Amino acids: CASSPLAVTGELFF.

The V and J genes are TRBV15 and TRBJ1-5; 7 bases map to TRBD1. V trimming: 0 bases; J trimming: 4 bases; junction bases outside the gene matches: 15. The CDR3 has 19 residues. The germline gives CDR1 LNHNV, CDR2 YYDKDF (reference sequence). Written as DNA, the CDR3 is TGTGCCACCAGCAGAGAAGGCCCAACGACAGGGCGGCGGAATCAGCCCCAGCATTTT. Its protein is CATSREGPTTGRRNQPQHF.

This chain joins TRBV7-9 and TRBJ1-5, with no clear D. CDR3 length equals 16 residues. Germline V gene data show CDR1 as SEHNR and CDR2 as FQNEAQ (reference sequence). Trimming removed 1 base from V and 7 bases from J, with 17 bases in between. The CDR3 coding sequence is TGTGCCAGCAGCTTAGAGGTGGGTGAAATCAGACAGCCCCAGCATTTT. Translation: CASSLEVGEIRQPQHF.

The chain combines TRBV4-2 with TRBJ2-6; a weak D match, TRBD2 (5 bases). V lost 0 bases and J lost 4, with 10 bases in between. The CDR3 consists of 16 residues. The germline V gene encodes CDR1 LGHNA and CDR2 YNFKEQ. CDR3 bases: TGTGCCAGCAGCCAAGATGGCATAGCGGGGGCCAACGTCCTGACTTTC. As protein: CASSQDGIAGANVLTF.

The CDR3 DNA follows: TGTGCCAGCAGCGCGTACAGGGGTCACCCTGCGGGGACTGAAGCTTTCTTT. Amino acid sequence: CASSAYRGHPAGTEAFF. The rearrangement uses TRBV7-8 and TRBJ1-1; TRBD1 matches 7 bases. Germline values: CDR1 SGHVS, CDR2 FQNEAQ. V lost 5 bases to trimming and J lost 5 bases; unmatched junction nucleotides: 17. CDR3 size: 17 residues.

This clonotype has more than one count but fewer than ten. DNA for the CDR3: TGTGCCAGCAGCACCCTAGGGGGCTGGACAGATACGCAGTATTTT. Translated, it gives CASSTLGGWTDTQYF. The chain combines TRBV11-2 with TRBJ2-3, with 7 nucleotides matching TRBD1. Trimming cost V 5 bases and J 3 bases; bases outside gene matches: 8. The V gene's germline CDR1 is SGHAT and CDR2 FQNNGV. The CDR3 has 15 residues.

This chain links TRBV7-8 with TRBJ2-1, with D perhaps TRBD1 or TRBD2 (6 bases each). Between the trimmed V and J ends, which lost 5 bases and 9 bases, there was a span of 14 bases. The germline gives CDR1 SGHVS, CDR2 FQNEAQ. The CDR3 is 13 amino acids. The CDR3 DNA follows: TGTGCCAGCAGCCACGACTCGGGGGCTGAGCAGTTCTTC. Its translation: CASSHDSGAEQFF.

This clonotype showed up just a few times. The germline gene is not matched at one end of the junction; a read error may be the cause. The CDR3 spells CASSPDPGHKPPPLF. In DNA, the CDR3 is TGTGCCAGCAGCCCAGATCCAGGACACAAACCACCCCCACTTTTT. J is TRBJ1-1 and V is TRBV9, with D possibly being TRBD1 (5 bases). This CDR3 is built from 15 residues. CDR1 and CDR2 from the germline V gene are SGDLS and YYNGEE. Drawing the rest from reference TRBV9 and TRBJ1-1, the complete variable domain is DSGVTQTPKHLITATGQRVTLRCSPRSGDLSVYWYQQSLDQGLQFLIQYYNGEERAKGNILERFSAQQFPDLHSELNLSSLELGDSALYFCASSPDPGHKPPPLFGQGTRLTVV.

The table lists this clonotype with a few counts. The rearrangement uses TRBV2 and TRBJ1-1, with D possibly matching TRBD1 (5 bases). Germline CDR1 is SNHLY and CDR2 is FYNNEI. Trimming left V 6 bases short and J 0 bases short, with 11 bases between. This CDR3 is built from 14 residues. CDR3 loop: CASSAGALNTEAFF. The CDR3 nucleotides read TGTGCCAGCAGCGCCGGGGCCCTGAACACTGAAGCTTTCTTT.

This clonotype was picked up a small number of times. V usage is TRBV20-1 and J usage is TRBJ2-7, with TRBD1 as a possible D gene (6 bases). The CDR3 is made up of 14 amino acids. Deletions cut 1 base from V and 9 bases from J, with 19 bases between. The germline V gene encodes CDR1 DFQATT and CDR2 SNEGSKA (reference sequence). The CDR3: CSARVNRDIAWQYF. The DNA for the CDR3 is TGCAGTGCTAGAGTCAACCGGGACATTGCTTGGCAGTACTTC.

A few counts support this clonotype. The rearrangement uses TRBV25-1 and TRBJ2-3; 9 nucleotides agree with TRBD2. The CDR3 is made up of 17 amino acids. V was pared by 1 base and J by 3 bases, with 8 bases of the junction left unmatched. CDR1 and CDR2 (germline): MGHDK, SYGVNS. The CDR3 spells CASSEFYSGSATDTQYF. For the CDR3, the DNA is TGTGCCAGCAGTGAATTCTATAGCGGGAGTGCAACAGATACGCAGTATTTT. The full variable domain, in which reference TRBV25-1 and TRBJ2-3 provide the parts outside the CDR3, is EADIYQTPRYLVIGTGKKITLECSQTMGHDKMYWYQQDPGMELHLIHYSYGVNSTEKGDLSSESTVSRIRTEHFPLTLESARPSHTSQYLCASSEFYSGSATDTQYFGPGTRLTVL.

The gene calls are TRBV2 and TRBJ2-5; 7 nucleotides match TRBD1. Germline V gene data show CDR1 as SNHLY and CDR2 as FYNNEI. This CDR3 is 14 amino acids long. The trim removed 6 bases at V and 3 bases at J, leaving 7 bases unmatched. As DNA, the CDR3 is TGTGCCAGCAGCCGGGACAGTGGAGAAGAGACCCAGTACTTC. Its protein is CASSRDSGEETQYF.

The rearrangement links TRBV3-1 to TRBJ1-2; no definite D call. V lost 4 bases and J 3 bases, leaving 9 bases between the germline ends. This CDR3 is 13 amino acids long. In germline, CDR1 is LGHDT, CDR2 YNNKEL (reference sequence). CDR3 loop: CASSLDTHYGYTF. CDR3 in DNA: TGTGCCAGCAGCCTCGACACCCACTATGGCTACACCTTC.

The chain couples TRBV20-1 to TRBJ1-2, with D possibly matching TRBD1 (6 bases). The germline V gene has CDR1 DFQATT and CDR2 SNEGSKA (reference sequence). Trimming left V 6 bases short and J 0 bases short, with 20 bases between. The CDR3 runs to 16 residues. In DNA form, the CDR3 reads TGCAGTGCCATCGGACAGATCAGCAATACTAACTATGGCTACACCTTC. It yields the protein CSAIGQISNTNYGYTF.